A selection of T cell receptor beta chains follows, all from one sample in a study of cytomegalovirus exposure and HLA in healthy donors. TCRdb's table, derived via immunoSEQ multiplex PCR, lists solely in-frame clones and lacks some. The sample contains over 150,000 clones, over 70% of which appear only once. The specimen sequenced was PBMCs. These receptors all come from a male donor in good health and CMV-seronegative. Both conserved end residues are trimmed from each CDR3. Where a row states a size, it is once, few, many or the class of an expanded clone; other rows omit it.

>TRBJ1-4|.|TRBV11-1
ASSHGQGGEKLF
>TRBJ2-7|.|TRBV4-2
ASSPGQGTYEQY
>TRBJ1-1|few|TRBV7-9
ASSLGQMNTEAF
>TRBJ2-4|.|TRBV9
ASTQGQGGNIQY
>TRBJ2-3|.|TRBV15
ATSRGERGSTDTQY
>TRBJ1-5|.|TRBV28
ASSFQQGGNQPQH
>TRBJ2-7|.|TRBV30
AWSDLLLSYEQY
>TRBJ1-1|once|TRBV29-1
SVDPNYSEAF
>TRBJ2-6|once|TRBV5-1
ASSLPPGQSSGANVLT
>TRBJ2-3|once|TRBV30
AWSDGEGGGARDTQY
>TRBJ2-2|.|TRBV4-1
ASSQVSMTGELF
>TRBJ1-6|.|TRBV6-6
ASTASPYNSPLH
>TRBJ2-1|.|TRBV30
AFQAGAHNEQF
>TRBJ2-5|once|TRBV7-9
SSSLGDRDLETQY
>TRBJ2-2|.|TRBV9
ASSAGQLGTGELF
>TRBJ1-4|.|TRBV28
ASSLGGEGEKLF
>TRBJ2-2|few|TRBV10-3
ATRGTTNTGELF
>TRBJ1-1|.|TRBV5-4
ASSRGTLMNTEAF
>TRBJ1-6|.|TRBV9
ASSVAIGQGASPLH
>TRBJ2-3|.|TRBV5-4
ASSFYTDTQY
>TRBJ2-5|.|TRBV15
ATSRVLAGGKETQY
>.|.|TRBV6-5
ASSYEFRAEQY
>TRBJ2-2|.|TRBV6-5
ASRPSGAAGGELF
>TRBJ2-1|.|TRBV30
AWSATGNEQF
>TRBJ2-2|.|TRBV27
ASSPHPSSTGELF
>TRBJ2-4|.|TRBV6-5
ASSYGGGTVNIQY
>TRBJ2-1|few|TRBV7-2
ASSRTAVQF
>TRBJ1-2|.|TRBV6-5
ASSFGTEANYGYT
>TRBJ1-5|.|TRBV27
ASSPNRGGQPQH
>TRBJ1-1|.|TRBV4-1
ASSQDPGNTEAF
>TRBJ2-7|.|TRBV6-1
ASSVRDRPYEQY
>TRBJ2-3|.|TRBV7-9
SSSFGYRGSTDTQY
>TRBJ1-4|once|TRBV30
AWGRGTGDEKLF
>TRBJ2-5|once|TRBV7-8
ASSLGTAQETQY
>TRBJ2-1|.|TRBV28
ASSWTVDNEQF
>TRBJ2-4|.|TRBV6-1
ASSEDQGQNIQY
>TRBJ2-3|.|TRBV2
ASMWLAGGRDTQY
>TRBJ1-1|.|TRBV4-1
ASSQDQGQMNTEAF
>TRBJ1-6|once|TRBV6-6
ASSWEGGSPLH
>TRBJ2-1|once|TRBV10-3
ATFGGYNEQF
>TRBJ2-1|.|TRBV5-6
ASSRPGLVYNEQF
>TRBJ2-3|.|TRBV29-1
SVEGLRGTDTQY
>TRBJ2-6|.|TRBV15
ATSMKPGLPSSGANVLT
>TRBJ1-1|.|TRBV19
ASRGVGWTEAF
>TRBJ2-3|.|TRBV15
ATSRVTGASTDTQY
>TRBJ1-2|.|TRBV30
AWSRDRPYGYT
>TRBJ2-4|.|TRBV28
ASSFSGSKNIQY
>TRBJ1-6|.|TRBV2
ASSDRGSPLH
>TRBJ1-1|.|TRBV30
AWSVYTEAF
>TRBJ2-3|once|TRBV6-5
ASSYKVRELADTQY
>TRBJ1-1|.|TRBV5-1
ASSLHTAGREAF
>TRBJ1-5|.|TRBV4-2
ASSQDRQEKNQPQH
>TRBJ1-5|.|TRBV19
ASSMTGGPGNQPQH
>TRBJ2-7|once|TRBV28
ASSPRLAEYEQY
>TRBJ1-1|.|TRBV27
ASSFQENTEAF
>TRBJ1-2|.|TRBV2
ASSEAPGGASGYT
>TRBJ1-2|.|TRBV30
AWRPLDSDYGYT
>TRBJ1-5|.|TRBV6-6
ASSKGAHSNQPQH
>TRBJ1-5|.|TRBV6-6
ASSTGWVQPQH